What follows describes a single T cell receptor beta chain. Germline V gene sequence: CDR1 SGHAT, CDR2 FQNNGV. This CDR3 region has 15 residues. Trimming removed 1 base from V and 4 bases from J; junction bases left unmatched: 7. TCRdb's copy holds only in-frame clones and misses some; the assay was immunoSEQ multiplex PCR. Of under 20,000 clones in the sample, over 60% were seen once. The data originate from a study of OX40 agonist ivuxolimab in advanced cancers. Study-level background: Ivuxolimab was administered intravenously to patients at 0.01 to 10 mg/kg every 2 weeks.

The specimen comprised CD4+ or CD8+ T cells sorted from blood, sampled in a trial of the OX40 agonist ivuxolimab. The TCR originated in an adult with an advanced solid tumor such as melanoma, head and neck, liver or kidney cancer. The chain uses TRBV11-2 and TRBJ2-7; 7 positions agree with TRBD2. The CDR3 DNA follows: TGTGCCAGCAGCTTAGGCGTCGGGGGGAAGTACGAGCAGTACTTC. It encodes CASSLGVGGKYEQYF.